This T cell receptor (beta chain) comes out of a study of kidney transplant recipient with SARS-CoV-2 infection. There are many counts of this clonotype. The germline V gene has CDR1 SGHTS and CDR2 YDEGEE. The CDR3 has 16 amino acids. With V trimmed by 0 bases and J by 3 bases, 7 bases remained unmatched. MiXCR, run by TCRdb on the reads, gives a single entry per CDR3 protein. The table has under 300,000 distinct CDR3 sequences, 29% seen once. This chain uses TRBV5-8 with TRBJ2-3, with 7 bases that match TRBD2. Sequenced here: a blood sample, sampled at baseline and between days 110 and 120 from a kidney transplant recipient. The receptor's source is a young adult male patient who had COVID-19 and was a kidney transplant recipient. The T cells may partly be graft donor cells. CDR3 coding DNA: TGTGCCAGCAGCTTGGGGGCGGGTAGCGGGACAGATACGCAGTATTTT. This gives the protein CASSLGAGSGTDTQYF. Looking up the rest from reference TRBV5-8 and TRBJ2-3 gives the full variable domain: EAGVTQSPTHLIKTRGQQATLRCSPISGHTSVYWYQQALGLGLQFLLWYDEGEERNRGNFPPRFSGRQFPNYSSELNVNALELEDSALYLCASSLGAGSGTDTQYFGPGTRLTVL.